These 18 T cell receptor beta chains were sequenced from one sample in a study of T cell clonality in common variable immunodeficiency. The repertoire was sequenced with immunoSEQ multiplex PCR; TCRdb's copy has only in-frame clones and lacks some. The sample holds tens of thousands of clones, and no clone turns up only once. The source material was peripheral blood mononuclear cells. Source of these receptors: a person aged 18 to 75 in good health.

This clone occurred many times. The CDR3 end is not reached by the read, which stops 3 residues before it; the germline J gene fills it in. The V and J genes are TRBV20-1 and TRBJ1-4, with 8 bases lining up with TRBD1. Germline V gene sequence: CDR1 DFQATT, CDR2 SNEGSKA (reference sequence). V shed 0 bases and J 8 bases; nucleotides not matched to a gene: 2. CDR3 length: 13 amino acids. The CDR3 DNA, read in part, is TGCAGTGCTAGAGATGGGACAGGCGAAAAA. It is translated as CSARDGTGEK. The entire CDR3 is CSARDGTGEKLFF.

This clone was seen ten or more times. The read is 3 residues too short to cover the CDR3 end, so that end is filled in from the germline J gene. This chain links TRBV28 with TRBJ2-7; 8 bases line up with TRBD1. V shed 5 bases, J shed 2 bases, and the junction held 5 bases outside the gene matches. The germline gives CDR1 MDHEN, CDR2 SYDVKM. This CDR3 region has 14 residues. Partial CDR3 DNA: TGTGCCAGCAGTGCTCGGACAGGGCCCTACGAG. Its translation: CASSARTGPYE. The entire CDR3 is CASSARTGPYEQYF.

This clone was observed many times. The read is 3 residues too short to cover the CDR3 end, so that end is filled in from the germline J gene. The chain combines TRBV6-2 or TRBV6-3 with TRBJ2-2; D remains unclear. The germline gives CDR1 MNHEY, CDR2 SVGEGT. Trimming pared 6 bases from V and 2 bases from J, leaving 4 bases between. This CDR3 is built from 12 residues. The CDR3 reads CASRTNTGELFF. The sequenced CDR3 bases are TGTGCCAGCAGGACTAACACCGGGGAG.

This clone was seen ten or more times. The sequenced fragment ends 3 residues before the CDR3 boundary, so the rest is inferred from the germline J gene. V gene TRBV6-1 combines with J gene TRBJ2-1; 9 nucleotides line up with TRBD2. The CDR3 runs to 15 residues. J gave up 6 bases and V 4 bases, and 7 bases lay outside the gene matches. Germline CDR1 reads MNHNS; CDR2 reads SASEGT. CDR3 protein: CASSGFSGSSNEQFF. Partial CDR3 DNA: TGTGCCAGCAGTGGGTTTAGCGGGAGTAGCAATGAG.

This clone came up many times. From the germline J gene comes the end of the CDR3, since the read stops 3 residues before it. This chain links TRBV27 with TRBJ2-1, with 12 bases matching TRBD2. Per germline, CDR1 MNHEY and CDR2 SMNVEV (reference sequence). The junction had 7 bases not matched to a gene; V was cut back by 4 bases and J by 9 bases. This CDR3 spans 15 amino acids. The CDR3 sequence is CASSWGLAGLSEQFF. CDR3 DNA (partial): TGTGCCAGCAGTTGGGGACTAGCGGGTCTTAGTGAG.

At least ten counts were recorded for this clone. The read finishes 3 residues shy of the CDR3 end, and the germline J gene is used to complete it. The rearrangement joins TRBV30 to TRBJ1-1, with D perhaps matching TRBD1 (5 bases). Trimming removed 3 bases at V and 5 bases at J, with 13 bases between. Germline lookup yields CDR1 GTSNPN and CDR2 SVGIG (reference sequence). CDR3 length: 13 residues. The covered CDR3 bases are TGTGCCTGGAGCTTCCCAGGGTGGACTGAA. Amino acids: CAWSFPGWTE. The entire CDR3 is CAWSFPGWTEAFF.

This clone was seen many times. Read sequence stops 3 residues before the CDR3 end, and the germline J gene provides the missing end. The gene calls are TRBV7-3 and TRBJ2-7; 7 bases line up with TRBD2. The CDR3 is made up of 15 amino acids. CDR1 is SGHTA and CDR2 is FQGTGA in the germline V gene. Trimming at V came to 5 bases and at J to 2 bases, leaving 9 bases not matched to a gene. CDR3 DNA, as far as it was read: TGTGCCAGCAGCCAGGCGGCTAGCGGACCCTACGAG. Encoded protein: CASSQAASGPYE. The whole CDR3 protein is CASSQAASGPYEQYF.

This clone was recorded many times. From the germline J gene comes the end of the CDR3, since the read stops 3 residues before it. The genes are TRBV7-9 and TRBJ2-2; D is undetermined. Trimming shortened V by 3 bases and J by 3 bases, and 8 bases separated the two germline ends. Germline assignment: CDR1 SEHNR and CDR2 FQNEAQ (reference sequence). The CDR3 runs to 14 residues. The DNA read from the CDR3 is TGTGCCAGCAGCTTTTCTTCTCACACCGGGGAG. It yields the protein CASSFSSHTGE. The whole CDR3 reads CASSFSSHTGELFF.

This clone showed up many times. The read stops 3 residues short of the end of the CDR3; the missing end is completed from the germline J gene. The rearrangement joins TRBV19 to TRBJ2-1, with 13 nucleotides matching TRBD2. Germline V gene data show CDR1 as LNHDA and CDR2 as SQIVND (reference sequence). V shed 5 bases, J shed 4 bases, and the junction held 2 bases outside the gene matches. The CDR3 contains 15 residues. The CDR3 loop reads CASSSTSGGYNEQFF. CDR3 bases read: TGTGCCAGTAGTTCGACTAGCGGGGGGTACAATGAG.

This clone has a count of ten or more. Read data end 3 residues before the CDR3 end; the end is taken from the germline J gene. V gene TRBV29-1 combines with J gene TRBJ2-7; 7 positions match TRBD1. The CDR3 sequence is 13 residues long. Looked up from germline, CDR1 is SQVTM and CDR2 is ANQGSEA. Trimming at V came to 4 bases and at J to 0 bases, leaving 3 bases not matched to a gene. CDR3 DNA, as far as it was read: TGCAGCGTTGGGACAGGAAGCTCCTACGAG. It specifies CSVGTGSSYE. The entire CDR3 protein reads CSVGTGSSYEQYF.

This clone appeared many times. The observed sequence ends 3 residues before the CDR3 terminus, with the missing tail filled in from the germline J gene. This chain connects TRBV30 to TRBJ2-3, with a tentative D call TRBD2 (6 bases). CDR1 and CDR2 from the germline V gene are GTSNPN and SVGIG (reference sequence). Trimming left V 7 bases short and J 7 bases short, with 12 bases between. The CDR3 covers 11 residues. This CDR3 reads CASGTPYTQYF. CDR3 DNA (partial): TGTGCCTCCGGGACTCCGTATACG.

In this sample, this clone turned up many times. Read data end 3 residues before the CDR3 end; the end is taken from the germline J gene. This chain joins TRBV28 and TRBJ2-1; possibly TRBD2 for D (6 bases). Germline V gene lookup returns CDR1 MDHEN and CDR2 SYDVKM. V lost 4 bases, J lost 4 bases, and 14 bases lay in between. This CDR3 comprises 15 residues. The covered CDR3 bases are TGTGCCAGCAGTTACGAAACGGGGGTATACAATGAG. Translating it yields CASSYETGVYNE. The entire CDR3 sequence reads CASSYETGVYNEQFF. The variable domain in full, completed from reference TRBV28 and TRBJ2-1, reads DVKVTQSSRYLVKRTGEKVFLECVQDMDHENMFWYRQDPGLGLRLIYFSYDVKMKEKGDIPEGYSVSREKKERFSLILESASTNQTSMYLCASSYETGVYNEQFFGPGTRLTVL.

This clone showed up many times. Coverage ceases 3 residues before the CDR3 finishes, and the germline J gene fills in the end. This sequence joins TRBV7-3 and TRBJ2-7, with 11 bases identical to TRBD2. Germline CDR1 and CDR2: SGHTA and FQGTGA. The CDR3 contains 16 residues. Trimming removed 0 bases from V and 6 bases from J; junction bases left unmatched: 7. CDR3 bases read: TGTGCCAGCAGCTTAACGGGAACTAGCGGGAGTTTCGAG. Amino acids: CASSLTGTSGSFE. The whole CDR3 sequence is CASSLTGTSGSFEQYF.

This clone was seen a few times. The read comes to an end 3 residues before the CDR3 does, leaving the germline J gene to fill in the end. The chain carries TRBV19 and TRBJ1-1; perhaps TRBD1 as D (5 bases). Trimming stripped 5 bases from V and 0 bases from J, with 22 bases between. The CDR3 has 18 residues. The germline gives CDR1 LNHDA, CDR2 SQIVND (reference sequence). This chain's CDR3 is CASSSPGRGLTLNTEAFF. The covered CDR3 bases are TGTGCCAGTAGTTCCCCTGGGAGGGGCCTTACCCTGAACACTGAA.

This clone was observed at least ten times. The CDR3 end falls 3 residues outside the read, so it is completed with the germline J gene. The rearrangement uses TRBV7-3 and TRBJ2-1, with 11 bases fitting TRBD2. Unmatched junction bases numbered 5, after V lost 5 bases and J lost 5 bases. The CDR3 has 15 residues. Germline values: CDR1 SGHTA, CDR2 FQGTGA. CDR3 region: CASSVIAGGDNEQFF. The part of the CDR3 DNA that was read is TGTGCCAGCAGCGTGATAGCGGGAGGGGACAATGAG.

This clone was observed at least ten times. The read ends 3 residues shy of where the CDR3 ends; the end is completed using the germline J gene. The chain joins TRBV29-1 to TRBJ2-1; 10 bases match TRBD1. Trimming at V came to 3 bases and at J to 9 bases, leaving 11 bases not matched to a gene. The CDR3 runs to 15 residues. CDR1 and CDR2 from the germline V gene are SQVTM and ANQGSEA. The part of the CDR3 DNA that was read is TGCAGCGTTGAGGGGGGACAGGGGCGAACAAGTGAG. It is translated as CSVEGGQGRTSE. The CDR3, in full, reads CSVEGGQGRTSEQFF.

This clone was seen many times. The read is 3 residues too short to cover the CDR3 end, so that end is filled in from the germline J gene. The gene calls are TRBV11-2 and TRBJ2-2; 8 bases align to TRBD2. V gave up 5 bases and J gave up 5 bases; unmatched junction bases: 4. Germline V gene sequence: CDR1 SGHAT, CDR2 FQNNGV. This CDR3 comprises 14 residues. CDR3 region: CASSPGLVTGELFF. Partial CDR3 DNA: TGTGCCAGCAGCCCGGGACTAGTGACCGGGGAG.

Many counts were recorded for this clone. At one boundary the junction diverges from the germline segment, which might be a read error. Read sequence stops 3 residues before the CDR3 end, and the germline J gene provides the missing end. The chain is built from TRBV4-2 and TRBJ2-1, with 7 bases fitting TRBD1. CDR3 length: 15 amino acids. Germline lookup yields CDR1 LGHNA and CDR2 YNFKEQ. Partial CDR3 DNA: TGCGCCAGCAGCTGGCCGCAGGGGGCCTACAATGAG. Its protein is CASSWPQGAYNE. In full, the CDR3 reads CASSWPQGAYNEQFF.